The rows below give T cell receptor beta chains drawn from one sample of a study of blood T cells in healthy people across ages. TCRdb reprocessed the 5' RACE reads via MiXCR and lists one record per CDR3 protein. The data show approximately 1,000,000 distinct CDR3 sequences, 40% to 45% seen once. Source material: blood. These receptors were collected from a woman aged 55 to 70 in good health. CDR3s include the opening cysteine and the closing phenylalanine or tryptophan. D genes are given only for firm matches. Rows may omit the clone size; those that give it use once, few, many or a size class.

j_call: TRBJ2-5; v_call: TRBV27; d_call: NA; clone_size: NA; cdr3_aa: CASRRVAGGTYGQYF; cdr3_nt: TGTGCCAGCAGAAGGGTGGCTGGGGGAACCTACGGGCAGTACTTC
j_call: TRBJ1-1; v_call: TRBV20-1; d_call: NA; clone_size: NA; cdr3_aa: CSAAKTLLGTEAFF; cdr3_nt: TGCAGTGCTGCTAAGACACTCCTGGGCACTGAAGCTTTCTTT
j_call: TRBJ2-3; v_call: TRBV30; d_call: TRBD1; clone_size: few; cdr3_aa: CAWSPTGGLADTQYF; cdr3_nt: TGTGCCTGGTCCCCAACAGGGGGTTTGGCAGATACGCAGTATTTT
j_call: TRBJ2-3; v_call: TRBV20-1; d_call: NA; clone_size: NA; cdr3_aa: CSAPPVRETGTQYF; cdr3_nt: TGCAGTGCTCCTCCGGTGCGGGAGACAGGTACGCAGTATTTT
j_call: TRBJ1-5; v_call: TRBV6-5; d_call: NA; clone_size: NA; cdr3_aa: CASSSTHGSSRSNQPQHF; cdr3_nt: TGTGCCAGCAGTTCCACCCATGGGAGTAGTAGGAGCAATCAGCCCCAGCATTTT
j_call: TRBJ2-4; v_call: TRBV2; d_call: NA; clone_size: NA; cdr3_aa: CASSESRWGKNIQYF; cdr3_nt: TGTGCCAGCAGTGAGTCCCGGTGGGGCAAAAACATTCAGTACTTC
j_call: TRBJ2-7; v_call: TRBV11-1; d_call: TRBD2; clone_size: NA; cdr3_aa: CASSFRLAEYNEQYF; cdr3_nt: TGTGCCAGCAGCTTTAGACTAGCGGAATACAATGAGCAGTACTTC
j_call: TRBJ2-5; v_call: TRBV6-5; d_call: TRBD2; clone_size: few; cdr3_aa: CASSYGTSGRLQETQYF; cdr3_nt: TGTGCCAGCAGTTACGGGACTAGCGGGAGACTCCAAGAGACCCAGTACTTC
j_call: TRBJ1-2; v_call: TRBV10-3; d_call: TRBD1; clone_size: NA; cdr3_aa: CAISAGTGGAYGYTF; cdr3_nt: TGTGCCATCAGTGCTGGGACAGGGGGCGCATATGGCTACACCTTC
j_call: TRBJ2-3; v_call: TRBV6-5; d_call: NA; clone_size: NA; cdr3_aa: CASSPLTGSGTDTQYF; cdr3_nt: TGTGCCAGCAGCCCCCTGACGGGCTCGGGCACAGATACGCAGTATTTT
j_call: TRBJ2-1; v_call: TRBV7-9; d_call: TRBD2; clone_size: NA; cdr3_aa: CASSLGLAFYNEQFF; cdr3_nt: TGTGCCAGCAGCTTAGGACTAGCGTTTTACAATGAGCAGTTCTTC
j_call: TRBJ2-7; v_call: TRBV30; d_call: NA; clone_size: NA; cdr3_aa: CAWRFGSSYEQYF; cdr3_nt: TGTGCCTGGCGGTTCGGGAGCTCCTACGAGCAGTACTTC
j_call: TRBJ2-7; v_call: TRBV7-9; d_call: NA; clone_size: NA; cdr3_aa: CASSLSIGGGWEQYF; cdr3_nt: TGTGCCAGCAGCTTAAGTATCGGTGGAGGGTGGGAGCAGTACTTC
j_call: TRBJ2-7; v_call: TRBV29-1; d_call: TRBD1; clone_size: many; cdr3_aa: CSVDLGTGYEQYF; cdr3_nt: TGCAGCGTTGATCTCGGGACAGGGTACGAGCAGTACTTC
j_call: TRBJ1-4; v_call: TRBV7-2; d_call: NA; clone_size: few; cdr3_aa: CASSGYRARNEKLFF; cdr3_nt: TGTGCCAGCAGCGGATACAGGGCAAGGAATGAAAAACTGTTTTTT
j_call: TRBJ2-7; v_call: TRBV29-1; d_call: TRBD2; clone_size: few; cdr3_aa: CSVAAGGRLGEQYF; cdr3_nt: TGCAGCGTGGCAGCGGGAGGGCGGTTGGGCGAGCAGTACTTC
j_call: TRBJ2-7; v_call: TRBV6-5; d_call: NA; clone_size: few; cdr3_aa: CASIGGPYEQYF; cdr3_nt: TGTGCCAGCATCGGGGGGCCCTACGAGCAGTACTTC
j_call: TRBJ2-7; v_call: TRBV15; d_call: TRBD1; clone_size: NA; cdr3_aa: CATRSTGDYEQYF; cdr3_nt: TGTGCCACCAGGTCGACAGGGGACTACGAGCAGTACTTC
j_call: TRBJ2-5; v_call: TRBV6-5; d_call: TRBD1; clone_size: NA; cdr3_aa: CASSPGDREPGETQYF; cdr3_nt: TGTGCCAGCAGTCCGGGCGACAGGGAACCGGGAGAGACCCAGTACTTC
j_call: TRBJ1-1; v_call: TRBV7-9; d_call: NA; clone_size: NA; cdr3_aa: CASRLVGRNTEAFF; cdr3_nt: TGTGCCAGCAGGTTAGTGGGGAGGAACACTGAAGCTTTCTTT
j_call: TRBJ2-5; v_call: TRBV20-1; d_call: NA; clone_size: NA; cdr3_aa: CSARRIFEETQYF; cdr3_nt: TGCAGTGCTAGGAGGATTTTCGAAGAGACCCAGTACTTC
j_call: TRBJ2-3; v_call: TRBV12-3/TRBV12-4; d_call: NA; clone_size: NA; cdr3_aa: CASSFGQRAYTDTQYF; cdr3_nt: TGTGCCAGCAGTTTCGGCCAGCGGGCCTACACAGATACGCAGTATTTT
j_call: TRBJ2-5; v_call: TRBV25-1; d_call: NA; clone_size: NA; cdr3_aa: CASSDTGLQQETQYF; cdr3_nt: TGTGCCAGCAGTGACACAGGGCTTCAACAAGAGACCCAGTACTTC
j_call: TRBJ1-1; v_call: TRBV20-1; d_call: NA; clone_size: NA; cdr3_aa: CSAPRQANTEAFF; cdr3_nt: TGCAGTGCTCCACGACAGGCCAACACTGAAGCTTTCTTT
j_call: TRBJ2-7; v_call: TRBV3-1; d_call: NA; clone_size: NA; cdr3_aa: CASSREGQGYDEQYF; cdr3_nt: TGTGCCAGCAGCCGAGAGGGTCAAGGGTACGACGAGCAGTACTTC
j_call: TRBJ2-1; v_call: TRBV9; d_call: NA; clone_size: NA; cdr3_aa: CASSVGGGAYNEQFF; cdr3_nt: TGTGCCAGCAGCGTAGGCGGGGGCGCGTACAATGAGCAGTTCTTC
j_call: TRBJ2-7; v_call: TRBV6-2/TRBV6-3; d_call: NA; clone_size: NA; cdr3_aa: CASSSVIGTAATEQYF; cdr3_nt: TGTGCCAGCAGTTCCGTGATAGGGACGGCCGCTACCGAGCAGTACTTC
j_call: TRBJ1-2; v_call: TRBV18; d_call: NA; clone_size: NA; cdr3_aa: CASSPQTEAVSTYGYTF; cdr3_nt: TGTGCCAGCTCACCGCAAACCGAGGCCGTCTCAACCTATGGCTACACCTTC
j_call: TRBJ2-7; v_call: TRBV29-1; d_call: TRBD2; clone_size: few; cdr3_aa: CSVEAPRPGRSHEQYF; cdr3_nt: TGCAGCGTTGAAGCCCCAAGACCCGGGAGGAGCCACGAGCAGTACTTC
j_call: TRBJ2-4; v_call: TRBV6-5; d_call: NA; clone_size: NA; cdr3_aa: CASSSPRVAKNIQYF; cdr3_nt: TGTGCCAGCAGTTCCCCTAGGGTTGCCAAAAACATTCAGTACTTC
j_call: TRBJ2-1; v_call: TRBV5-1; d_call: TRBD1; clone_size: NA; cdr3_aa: CASSLVGGQGLYNEQFF; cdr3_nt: TGCGCCAGCAGCTTGGTTGGGGGACAGGGGCTTTACAATGAGCAGTTCTTC
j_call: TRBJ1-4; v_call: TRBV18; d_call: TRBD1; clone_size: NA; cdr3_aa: CASSQGTGTTNEKLFF; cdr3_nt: TGTGCCAGCTCACAGGGGACAGGGACAACTAATGAAAAACTGTTTTTT
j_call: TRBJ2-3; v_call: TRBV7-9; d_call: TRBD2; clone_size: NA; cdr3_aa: CASSFSTSTSGRVDTQYF; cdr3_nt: TGTGCCAGCAGCTTTAGCACCTCGACTAGCGGGAGGGTAGATACGCAGTATTTT
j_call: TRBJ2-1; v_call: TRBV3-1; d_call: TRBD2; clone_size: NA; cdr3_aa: CASSHGTSGTFNEQFF; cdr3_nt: TGTGCCAGCAGCCATGGTACTAGCGGGACGTTCAATGAGCAGTTCTTC
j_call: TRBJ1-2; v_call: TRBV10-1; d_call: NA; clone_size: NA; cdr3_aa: CASSEVLKDYGYTF; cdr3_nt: TGCGCCAGCAGTGAGGTGCTAAAAGACTATGGCTACACCTTC
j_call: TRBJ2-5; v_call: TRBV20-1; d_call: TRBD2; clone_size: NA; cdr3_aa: CSASKVAGTGETQYF; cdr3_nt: TGCAGTGCTAGTAAGGTAGCGGGGACGGGAGAGACCCAGTACTTC
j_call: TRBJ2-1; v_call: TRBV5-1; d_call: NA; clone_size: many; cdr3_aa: CASSLEDYNEQFF; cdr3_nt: TGCGCCAGCAGCTTAGAGGATTACAATGAGCAGTTCTTC
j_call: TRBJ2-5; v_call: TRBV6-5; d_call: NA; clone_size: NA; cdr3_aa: CASSYSPKETQYF; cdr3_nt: TGTGCCAGCAGTTACTCTCCGAAAGAGACCCAGTACTTC
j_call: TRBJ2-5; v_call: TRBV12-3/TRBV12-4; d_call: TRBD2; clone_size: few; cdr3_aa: CASSFDTGGETQYF; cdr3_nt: TGTGCCAGCAGTTTCGATACGGGGGGAGAGACCCAGTACTTC
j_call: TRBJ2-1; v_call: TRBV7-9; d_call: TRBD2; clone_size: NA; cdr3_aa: CASSPRTSGRGEQFF; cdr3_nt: TGTGCCAGCAGCCCAAGGACTAGCGGGAGGGGTGAGCAGTTCTTC
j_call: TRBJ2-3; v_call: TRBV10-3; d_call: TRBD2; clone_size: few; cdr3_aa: CAISQGLAVDTQYF; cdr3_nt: TGTGCCATCAGTCAGGGACTAGCTGTAGATACGCAGTATTTT
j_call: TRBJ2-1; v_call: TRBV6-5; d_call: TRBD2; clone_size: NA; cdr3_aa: CASSYAGPGTSGPYNEQFF; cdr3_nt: TGTGCCAGCAGTTACGCGGGCCCCGGGACTAGCGGACCCTACAATGAGCAGTTCTTC
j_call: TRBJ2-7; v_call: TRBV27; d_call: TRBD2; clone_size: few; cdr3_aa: CASSLAGVDREQYF; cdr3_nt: TGTGCCAGCAGCCTAGCGGGAGTTGACCGGGAGCAGTACTTC
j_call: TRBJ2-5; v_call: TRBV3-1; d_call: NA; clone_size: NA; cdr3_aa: CASSQEILAGHLGTQYF; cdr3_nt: TGTGCCAGCAGCCAAGAAATTTTGGCTGGACACCTGGGGACCCAGTACTTC
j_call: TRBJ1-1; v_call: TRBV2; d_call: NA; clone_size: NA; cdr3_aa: CASSEWGQDTEAFF; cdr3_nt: TGTGCCAGCAGTGAATGGGGCCAAGACACTGAAGCTTTCTTT
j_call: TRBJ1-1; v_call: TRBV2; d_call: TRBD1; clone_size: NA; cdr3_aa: CASSPYRGRGAFF; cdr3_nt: TGTGCCAGCAGTCCATACAGGGGGAGGGGAGCTTTCTTT
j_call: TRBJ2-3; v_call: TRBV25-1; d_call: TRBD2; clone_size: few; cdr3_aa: CASSDQLAGGRTDTQYF; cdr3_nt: TGTGCCAGCAGTGACCAACTAGCGGGAGGTCGGACAGATACGCAGTATTTT
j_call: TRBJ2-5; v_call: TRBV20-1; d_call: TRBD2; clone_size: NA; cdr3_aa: CSAIGTSGLSVGTQYF; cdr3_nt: TGCAGTGCTATCGGGACTAGCGGACTATCGGTGGGGACCCAGTACTTC
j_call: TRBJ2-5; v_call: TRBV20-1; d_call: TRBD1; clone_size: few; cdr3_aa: CSVETDRGETQYF; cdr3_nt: TGCAGTGTGGAAACCGACAGGGGCGAGACCCAGTACTTC
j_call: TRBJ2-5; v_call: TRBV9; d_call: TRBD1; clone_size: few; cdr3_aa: CASSRGQGVSPLIQETQYF; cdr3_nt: TGTGCCAGCAGCCGGGGACAGGGGGTATCTCCACTAATTCAAGAGACCCAGTACTTC
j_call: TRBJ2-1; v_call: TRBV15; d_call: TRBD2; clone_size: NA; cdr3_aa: CATSSGTSGSIYNEQFF; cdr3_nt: TGTGCCACCAGCAGCGGGACTAGCGGGAGTATCTACAATGAGCAGTTCTTC